Listed here is a single T cell receptor (beta chain). Its cognate antigen has yet to be identified. Per-base quality was not reported, and no clone a single base away is much larger than it. Trimmed from V: 1 base; trimmed from J: 1 base; junction bases lacking a gene match: 13. CDR3 length: 20 amino acids, cysteine to phenylalanine. The DNA shown is the 60-base CDR3, in frame from base 1. As encoded in the germline V gene, CDR1 is SGHTA while CDR2 is FQGTGA. The cohort consisted of 650 to 700 healthy bone marrow donors. At the time of sampling, every cohort member was nominally healthy, though immune exposures that went unrecorded were likely present. The donor tested CMV seronegative and was one of the 352 seronegative cohort members. A peripheral blood sample was collected from each donor, and TCR beta sequencing was performed on peripheral blood mononuclear cells. Genomic DNA extraction from the blood cell samples was performed with the Qiagen DNeasy Blood Extraction Kit.

These data originate in a study of cytomegalovirus exposure and HLA in healthy donors (TCRdb year 2017). In the study overall: In an earlier analysis of around 540 of the donors, 250 to 300 Gb of sequence data and roughly 100 million unique TCR beta sequences from about 180 million T cells were reported. An early release covering approximately 600 HLA-typed donors comprised about 310 gigabases of sequencing data and some 79 million unique TCR sequences. Among the roughly 400 genotyped donors, approximately 81% belonged to the genetic ancestry cluster associated with self-reported Caucasian donors. The study aimed to test whether cataloging public T cell receptors could reveal signatures of past pathogen exposure. The study profiled the T cell repertoires of more than 500 subjects by immunosequencing and related them to cytomegalovirus serostatus. In addition to the first cohort of around 670 subjects, a separate validation cohort of 120 different subjects was used. To predict cytomegalovirus infection status, the study brought together high-throughput TCR immunosequencing, statistical association of individual TCRs with disease status, and machine learning. A later analysis re-analyzed previously published TCR beta repertoires from roughly 690 donors and added high-resolution HLA genotyping to study TCR occurrence patterns. In the later analysis, no new phenotypic data were used to find candidate immune exposures; instead, reliance was placed on TCR beta sequences and their occurrence across donors. An earlier analysis of several hundred of the donors applied high-throughput TCR beta sequencing to assess whether each TCR beta V gene segment acted as functional or pseudogenic. Donor age, sex, ethnicity and CMV serostatus were collected together with the repertoire data. A later genetic analysis took genome-wide SNP genotypes for about 55% of the 666 donors and used that subset as a discovery cohort. All discovery cohort repertoires had been generated using a single sequencing platform. Both class I and class II loci were covered by HLA typing, at four-digit resolution. Typing coverage differed by locus: A, B, C, DRB1 and DQB1 were typed in roughly 629-630 donors, DQA1 in approximately 520, DPA1 in around 610, and DPB1 in around 440. A handful of DR-DQ haplotypes were handled as single units for association and clustering because linkage in the cohort was strong. Across approximately 400 genotyped donors of the cohort, an average of about 240,000 unique TCR beta nucleotide sequences per donor were sequenced, and roughly a sixth of those sequences were non-productive. Overall study outcomes, separate from this receptor: Linkage disequilibrium might explain the correlated functional status among segregating V segments, but an unknown experimental factor could not be ruled out. Specific HLA alleles were associated with over 15,000 TCR beta sequences at a false discovery rate of 0.05 in a later analysis. The 87-base-pair reads could not distinguish some IMGT-functional V segments, including TRBV6-2 and TRBV6-3, so those segments were excluded. Cytomegalovirus status was reported to be diagnosed by the classifier with high specificity and sensitivity in both the original and validation cohorts. In a later analysis, the rate of TCR association differed among HLA loci, with DRB1 alleles having the most associated TCRs and HLA-C alleles having the fewest. The only immune exposure information available for the cohort was CMV serostatus. Sequencing depth was assumed to be roughly uniform across donors in the presence/absence analyses, though that assumption may not hold. It was suggested by the authors that the approach could potentially be generalized to other disease states and immunological phenotypes. A later analysis found that most CMV-associated TCR beta chains appeared HLA-restricted, with HLA associations seemingly driven largely by CMV exposure. An association between a missense DCLRE1C variant and V-gene and J-gene trimming of TCR beta chains was found in a later genetic analysis and replicated in an independent cohort. The study listed 150 to 200 TCR beta chains as associated with cytomegalovirus. The sequencing pipeline was judged likely to have produced a cluster of highly shared sequence variants as a technical artifact. Across donors, most TCR sequences were observed very rarely, whereas some public TCRs were present in many individuals. Because HLA typing was missing for some donors at each locus, association tests included only the typed subset. Strong co-occurrence of HLA alleles, especially DR and DQ, made assigning TCR associations to individual alleles difficult. A further reported finding was that TCR beta sequences accurately predicted the HLA-A and HLA-B alleles for most subjects in the first cohort. Compared with the approximately 710-donor mean, donors in an Asian-associated ancestry cluster had fewer N-insertions in productive TCRs, according to a later genetic analysis. Compared with equally common non-associated chains, HLA-associated TCR beta chains in a later analysis were more clonally expanded and had lower generation probabilities. In an earlier analysis of some 500 of the donors, most TCR beta V segments appeared in productive rearrangements about 90% or about 30% of the time, broadly matching IMGT annotations. A few of the identified cytomegalovirus-associated TCR beta chains were confirmed in vitro to be specific for cytomegalovirus antigens. According to a later analysis, parvovirus B19, influenza, CMV and Epstein-Barr virus appeared linked to several top co-occurrence clusters. About 17 rarely observed V segments, including chromosome 9 orphons, were excluded from the earlier analysis of about 600 of the donors because counts were too low. In this cohort, only TCR beta chains were sequenced, and detectable features were limited by the absence of alpha or paired-chain data.

Library preparation employed the immunoSEQ multiplex PCR assay. For the multiplex PCR, a mixture combining 60 forward primers for TCR Vbeta segments and 13 reverse primers for TCR Jbeta segments was used. The CDR3 region of rearranged TCR beta genes was amplified from genomic DNA by a multiplex PCR assay. On the Illumina HiSeq System, the amplified TCR beta libraries were sequenced as 87-base-pair reads. The authors processed their data as follows. A later analysis counted about 80 million unique TCR beta chains across the 650 to 700 repertoires, and 9 million to 14 million of these chains were shared by at least two donors. Raw reads were error-corrected and collapsed into unique sequences with a nearest-neighbor algorithm that merged closely related sequences to remove PCR and sequencing errors. To assign V, D and J gene segments, CDR3 sequences were aligned to IMGT reference sequences. For a sequence to be retained, a match of at least six nucleotides was required to both a V gene segment and a J gene segment. A rearrangement counted as productive if the CDR3 had no stop codons and remained in frame with V and J, and every other rearrangement counted as non-productive. Following IMGT convention, CDR3 was defined as the stretch from the second conserved V-encoded cysteine to the conserved J-encoded phenylalanine. The earlier analysis of 587 of the donors excluded any sequence lacking an unambiguous match to a single V gene segment. An earlier analysis of several hundred of the donors called V segments functional above 56.7% productive rearrangements and segregating when the between-donor standard deviation exceeded 5%. A statistical classification framework was developed to diagnose cytomegalovirus status using the catalog of TCR beta chain sequences. V and J gene assignment, in a later analysis, came from comparing TCR nucleotide sequences with IMGT/GENE-DB human TR gene sequences. Using the TCRdist pipeline, a later analysis assigned CDR3 sequences along with most-parsimonious VDJ recombination scenarios. A later analysis defined each TCR beta chain by its CDR3 amino acid sequence plus V-gene family, and excluded reads lacking a unique V-gene family. As a way to deal with suspected cross-contamination and a sequencing artifact, a later analysis dropped over 550 nucleotide sequences that were highly shared and had low generation probability. In a later analysis, a clonal expansion index for each public chain was calculated from normalized within-repertoire ranks of inferred template counts. In a later analysis, generation probabilities were computed using a VDJ recombination model fitted to out-of-frame rearrangements, and the results were checked against IGoR. In a later analysis, TCR-TCR, TCR-HLA and TCR-CMV co-occurrence was scored with hypergeometric tests, and a repertoire-size bias correction was applied to TCR pairs. False discovery rates were estimated in a later analysis by permuting HLA or CMV assignments 20 times. In a later analysis, co-occurring TCRs were grouped using DBSCAN, and TCRdist sequence similarity was added for clustering within HLA-allele-positive subsets. Repertoires with fewer than 30,000 or more than 120,000 public chains, plus five repertoires with anomalous nucleotide sharing, were excluded from co-occurrence clustering. The immuneACCESS repertoire file appears here via TCRdb, limited to in-frame rearrangements. These files lack a portion of the clones; in checked studies, under half of the deficit traces to unresolved V genes, and the cause of the others is not known. Clone size and the V and J calls come from that table; the DNA yielded D and trimming. This sample holds roughly 150,000 clones; around 75% were observed only once. Over 3% of the sample rests with the top ten.

Specimen: PBMCs. This sequence was found in a male donor in good health and CMV-seronegative. The chain joins TRBV7-3 to TRBJ2-1, and TRBD2 matches 10 of the central bases. The nucleotide sequence reads as follows: TGTGCCAGCAGCTTAAAGGGAGGGGGTAGCGGGAGGCCTTCCTACAATGAGCAGTTCTTC. This sequence encodes CASSLKGGGSGRPSYNEQFF.